The 13 T cell receptor beta chains below were found in one sample sequenced in a study of Ad26.COV2.S vaccination and SARS-CoV-2 variants. Noted treatment: 15 to 20 received Ad26.COV2.S at low or high dose, single or two shots; roughly five received placebo; per-sample allocation not given. Samples were taken on day 63 after the first vaccine or placebo injection. Repertoires were generated with immunoSEQ multiplex PCR, while TCRdb's copy carries only in-frame clones and drops some. The repertoire holds under 300,000 clones, with about 83% as singletons. The sample here was peripheral blood, taken in a trial of Ad26.COV2.S vaccine versus placebo. Every receptor here comes from a person aged 18-65 years who received the Ad26.COV2.S COVID-19 vaccine or a placebo.

In this sample, this clone turned up once. The CDR3 nucleotides are TGTGCCAGTAGTCCGGGGGACAGGGGAAATTCTGGAAACACCATATATTTT. Translating it yields CASSPGDRGNSGNTIYF. The J gene is TRBJ1-3, the V gene TRBV19; 10 nucleotides line up with TRBD1. The CDR3 spans 17 residues. CDR1 LNHDA and CDR2 SQIVND come from the germline V gene (reference sequence). V shed 5 bases and J 1 base; nucleotides not matched to a gene: 8.

V is TRBV2 and J is TRBJ2-1, with TRBD2 identical over 12 bases. The CDR3 has 19 residues. V lost 7 bases and J lost 4; bases outside the gene matches: 17. CDR1 SNHLY and CDR2 FYNNEI come from the germline V gene. CDR3 sequence: CASTEARGLAGSGYNEQFF. CDR3 sequence (DNA): TGTGCCAGCACCGAAGCCCGCGGACTAGCGGGATCAGGGTACAATGAGCAGTTCTTC.

This rearrangement joins TRBV10-2 to TRBJ2-1; a possible D gene is TRBD2 (5 bases). This CDR3 has 13 amino acids. Deletions cut 7 bases from V and 9 bases from J, with 16 bases between. Germline V gene lookup returns CDR1 WSHSY and CDR2 SAAADI. CDR3 region: CASTKNAAGEQFF. In DNA, the CDR3 is TGCGCCAGCACCAAAAACGCCGCGGGTGAGCAGTTCTTC.

This clone was seen once. The chain employs TRBV4-1 and TRBJ2-5; D is perhaps TRBD1 or TRBD2 (5 bases each). Germline values: CDR1 MGHRA, CDR2 YSYEKL. The V gene lost 3 bases and the J gene lost 2 bases, with 13 bases spanning the gap. The CDR3 is 15 amino acids. The CDR3 DNA reads as TGCGCCAGCAGCCATCGGGGACGGGAACAAGAGACCCAGTACTTC. Translated: CASSHRGREQETQYF.

The chain uses TRBV5-1 and TRBJ2-3; tentatively, D is TRBD2 (7 bases). V was trimmed by 1 base and J by 3 bases, leaving 12 bases between them. CDR3 length: 15 residues. Germline CDR1 SGHRS, CDR2 YFSETQ. DNA of the CDR3: TGCGCCAGCAGCTTGTCAGGGAGGGGGACAGATACGCAGTATTTT. Translating gives CASSLSGRGTDTQYF.

The chain joins TRBV19 to TRBJ1-5, with TRBD1 matching 7 bases. The trim removed 2 bases at V and 7 bases at J, leaving 14 bases unmatched. The CDR3 has 17 residues. Germline CDR1 is LNHDA and CDR2 is SQIVND (reference sequence). The CDR3 nucleotides read TGTGCCAGTAGTATATGGCGCAGGGGGACGGGGGGGCAGCCCCAGCATTTT. Translation gives CASSIWRRGTGGQPQHF.

J is TRBJ1-4 and V is TRBV6-1; 8 nucleotides match TRBD1. In germline, CDR1 is MNHNS, CDR2 SASEGT. The V segment lost 2 bases and the J segment 0 bases; nucleotides outside the gene matches: 5. The CDR3 has 17 residues. The CDR3 loop reads CASSERTGSATNEKLFF. Here the CDR3 DNA reads TGTGCCAGCAGTGAAAGGACAGGGAGCGCAACTAATGAAAAACTGTTTTTT.

V is TRBV29-1 and J is TRBJ2-7; TRBD2 might be the D (5 bases). There are 10 residues in the CDR3. In germline, CDR1 is SQVTM, CDR2 ANQGSEA. V was cut by 6 bases and J by 2 bases, with 5 bases left in between. CDR3 sequence (DNA): TGCAGCGTGGGAGCCTACGAGCAGTACTTC. The encoded protein is CSVGAYEQYF.

This chain uses TRBV25-1 with TRBJ1-1; weak D call: TRBD1 (5 bases). Germline V CDR1 and CDR2: MGHDK, SYGVNS. Trimming pared 3 bases from V and 3 bases from J, leaving 11 bases between. The CDR3 spans 14 residues. The CDR3, as DNA: TGTGCCAGCAGTGAGGCAGGGATTCACACTGAAGCTTTCTTT. Residues: CASSEAGIHTEAFF. The whole variable domain, filled in from reference TRBV25-1 and TRBJ1-1, reads EADIYQTPRYLVIGTGKKITLECSQTMGHDKMYWYQQDPGMELHLIHYSYGVNSTEKGDLSSESTVSRIRTEHFPLTLESARPSHTSQYLCASSEAGIHTEAFFGQGTRLTVV.

The chain employs TRBV7-6 and TRBJ1-2; no reliable D call. The CDR3 has 13 residues. Germline V lookup: CDR1 SGHVS, CDR2 FNYEAQ. V dropped 5 bases and J dropped 2 bases, with 9 bases sitting between them. CDR3 bases: TGTGCCAGCAGCCCAGAGAGGAACTATGGCTACACCTTC. It yields the protein CASSPERNYGYTF. Variable domain in full (rest from reference TRBV7-6 and TRBJ1-2): GAGVSQSPRYKVTKRGQDVALRCDPISGHVSLYWYRQALGQGPEFLTYFNYEAQQDKSGLPNDRFSAERPEGSISTLTIQRTEQRDSAMYRCASSPERNYGYTFGSGTRLTVV.

V is TRBV7-2 and J is TRBJ1-4, with D maybe TRBD1 (5 bases). CDR1 and CDR2 (germline): SGHTA, FQGNSA. The CDR3 spans 13 residues. V lost 6 bases and J 8 bases, leaving 13 bases between the germline ends. The CDR3 loop reads CASSPSAGEKLFF. The CDR3 DNA reads TGTGCCAGCAGTCCCAGCGCAGGGGAAAAACTGTTTTTT.

This clone was counted a single time. The V and J genes are TRBV4-1 and TRBJ2-1; D possibly corresponds to TRBD2 (5 bases). The germline V and J ends were trimmed by 4 bases and 0 bases, with 19 bases remaining between them. The germline V gene encodes CDR1 MGHRA and CDR2 YSYEKL. The CDR3 covers 18 residues. CDR3 DNA sequence: TGCGCCAGCAGCCGCTGGGCCCTAGTAGGGAGCTCCTACAATGAGCAGTTCTTC. Translated: CASSRWALVGSSYNEQFF.

V gene TRBV18 combines with J gene TRBJ2-3; TRBD1 matches at 9 bases. The V gene end was trimmed by 3 bases and the J gene end by 6 bases; junction bases not matched to a gene: 10. Germline loops: CDR1 KGHSH, CDR2 LQKENI. This CDR3 has 16 residues. The CDR3 spells CASSPSSGQGRDTQYF. The CDR3 nucleotides read TGTGCCAGCTCACCGAGTTCGGGACAGGGAAGGGATACGCAGTATTTT.